The 27 T cell receptor beta chains reported below all come from one sample, sequenced in a study of blood T cells in healthy people across ages. For the second PCR, which ran for roughly 7 to 11 cycles, a sample-barcoded 5' primer and a J-beta primer mix were used. One entry per CDR3 protein results from TCRdb running MiXCR on the 5' RACE reads. The sample records 780,000 or so distinct CDR3 sequences, roughly three fifths being singletons. The sample was blood. Source of these receptors: a man aged 35-49 years in good health.

V and J are TRBV11-2 and TRBJ2-1; 7 bases fit TRBD2. This CDR3 has 16 residues. V shed 6 bases, J shed 0 bases, and the junction held 8 bases outside the gene matches. CDR1 is SGHAT and CDR2 is FQNNGV in the germline V gene. CDR3 amino acids: CASSYRRESSYNEQFF. The CDR3 DNA reads TGTGCCAGCAGTTACAGGCGGGAGAGCTCCTACAATGAGCAGTTCTTC.

The gene calls are TRBV9 and TRBJ1-5, with D possibly matching TRBD1 (6 bases). The CDR3 runs 15 residues. The V and J ends lost 3 bases and 4 bases respectively, with 14 bases between them. Looked up from germline, CDR1 is SGDLS and CDR2 is YYNGEE. CDR3 loop: CASSAVDSQNQPQHF. The CDR3 region has the DNA TGTGCCAGCAGCGCCGTGGACAGCCAGAATCAGCCCCAGCATTTT.

This clonotype was detected a few times. The CDR3: CASSQGTVSNQPQHF. CDR3 DNA sequence: TGTGCCAGCAGCCAAGGGACAGTTAGCAATCAGCCCCAGCATTTT. The J gene is TRBJ1-5, the V gene TRBV3-1; possibly TRBD1 for D (6 bases). Germline loops: CDR1 LGHDT, CDR2 YNNKEL (reference sequence). V was cut by 1 base and J by 0 bases, with 7 bases left in between. CDR3 size: 15 residues. Supplemented by reference TRBV3-1 and TRBJ1-5, the full variable domain reads DTAVSQTPKYLVTQMGNDKSIKCEQNLGHDTMYWYKQDSKKFLKIMFSYNNKELIINETVPNRFSPKSPDKAHLNLHINSLELGDSAVYFCASSQGTVSNQPQHFGDGTRLSIL.

This chain uses TRBV6-4 with TRBJ2-3; D is perhaps TRBD2 (6 bases). The CDR3 runs 13 residues. The V and J ends lost 5 bases and 5 bases respectively, with 11 bases between them. Germline CDR1 is MRHNA and CDR2 is SNTAGT. This CDR3 reads CASSNKGGDTQYF. The CDR3 DNA reads TGTGCCAGCAGTAATAAGGGAGGAGATACGCAGTATTTT.

The chain links TRBV27 to TRBJ1-2, with 7 bases fitting TRBD1. The length of the CDR3 is 16 residues. V was clipped by 5 bases and J by 4 bases; unmatched bases: 13. Germline CDR1 is MNHEY and CDR2 is SMNVEV (reference sequence). CDR3 in amino acids: CASSPHPRTGVYGYTF. The CDR3 nucleotides are TGTGCCAGCAGTCCCCACCCGCGTACAGGGGTCTATGGCTACACCTTC.

There are many counts of this clonotype. The V gene is TRBV18, the J gene TRBJ2-7; maybe TRBD2 (6 bases). This CDR3 has 16 residues. In germline, CDR1 is KGHSH, CDR2 LQKENI. Trimming pared 3 bases from V and 5 bases from J, leaving 20 bases between. Here the CDR3 DNA reads TGTGCCAGCTCACCCTTCGGAGCCGGGAGTCGCGACGAGCAGTACTTC. This encodes CASSPFGAGSRDEQYF.

This clonotype has a handful of counts. The chain carries TRBV6-2 or TRBV6-3 and TRBJ2-4; 9 bases agree with TRBD1. Gene TRBJ2-7 matches the end of the DNA better, so the J call may be wrong. This CDR3 is 16 amino acids long. Germline V gene data show CDR1 as MNHEY and CDR2 as SVGEGT. Here the CDR3 reads CASSYSGQGEKNEQYF. The CDR3 bases are TGTGCCAGCAGTTACTCGGGACAGGGAGAGAAGAACGAGCAGTACTTC.

The chain recombines TRBV29-1 with TRBJ2-1, with 10 positions matching TRBD1. This CDR3 is built from 13 residues. Germline trimming cut 7 bases from V and 5 bases from J; bases unmatched to any gene: 5. Germline V gives CDR1 SQVTM, CDR2 ANQGSEA. CDR3 sequence reads: CSGGTGANNEQFF. CDR3 bases: TGCAGCGGCGGGACAGGGGCGAACAATGAGCAGTTCTTC.

The rearrangement joins TRBV6-1 to TRBJ2-3, with 9 positions matching TRBD2. Germline CDR1 reads MNHNS; CDR2 reads SASEGT. This CDR3 is 18 amino acids long. The V and J ends lost 2 bases and 2 bases, in that order; junction bases with no gene match: 11. CDR3 sequence: CASSENIGSGGYTDTQYF. CDR3 bases: TGTGCCAGCAGTGAAAATATAGGTAGCGGGGGATACACAGATACGCAGTATTTT.

The chain combines TRBV5-1 with TRBJ1-2; 7 nucleotides line up with TRBD1. J gave up 4 bases and V 1 base, and 7 bases lay outside the gene matches. This CDR3 region has 15 residues. The V gene's germline CDR1 is SGHRS and CDR2 YFSETQ. The CDR3 sequence is CASSLTGQAGYGYTF. The CDR3 DNA reads TGCGCCAGCAGCTTGACAGGACAGGCGGGCTATGGCTACACCTTC.

This clonotype has a single count. V usage is TRBV7-6 and J usage is TRBJ1-2; no clear D. Trimming took 1 base from V and 1 from J, leaving 16 bases between them. This CDR3 is 17 amino acids long. The germline gives CDR1 SGHVS, CDR2 FNYEAQ. The chain's CDR3 is CASSLGPSGPHNYGYTF. In nucleotides, the CDR3 is TGTGCCAGCAGCTTAGGGCCGTCAGGCCCCCATAACTATGGCTACACCTTC.

The chain is built from TRBV29-1 and TRBJ2-7; D gene ambiguous. Trimming cost V 2 bases and J 0 bases, with 14 bases left between them. CDR3 length: 15 residues. Germline V gives CDR1 SQVTM, CDR2 ANQGSEA. CDR3 region: CSVESGFQSSYEQYF. For the CDR3, the DNA is TGCAGCGTTGAATCGGGCTTCCAGAGCTCCTACGAGCAGTACTTC.

The chain carries TRBV6-4 and TRBJ1-2; D ambiguous. Germline V gives CDR1 MRHNA, CDR2 SNTAGT. Trimming removed 5 bases at V and 2 bases at J, with 12 bases between. There are 14 residues in the CDR3. Written as DNA, the CDR3 is TGTGCCAGCAGTCAAAACGAAGGGAACTATGGCTACACCTTC. Translated: CASSQNEGNYGYTF.

V gene TRBV2 combines with J gene TRBJ2-5; D not resolved. Trimming removed 7 bases from V and 11 bases from J, with 17 bases in between. This CDR3 region has 12 residues. Germline CDR1 reads SNHLY; CDR2 reads FYNNEI. This CDR3 reads CASKLGMSEQYF. In nucleotides, the CDR3 is TGTGCCAGCAAACTGGGGATGTCGGAGCAGTACTTC.

The V call is TRBV7-2, the J call TRBJ2-3; possibly TRBD2 for D (7 bases). The CDR3 runs 15 residues. CDR1 is SGHTA and CDR2 is FQGNSA in the germline V gene. Trimming pared 5 bases from V and 5 bases from J, leaving 17 bases between. The CDR3 region is CASSNRGGAVDTQYF. In nucleotides, the CDR3 is TGTGCCAGCAGCAATAGGGGGGGGGCGGTAGATACGCAGTATTTT.

The chain uses TRBV20-1 and TRBJ2-7, with no clear D. The J call may be faulty, since TRBJ2-5 better matches the DNA end. This CDR3 has 13 amino acids. The germline V gene encodes CDR1 DFQATT and CDR2 SNEGSKA (reference sequence). The CDR3 bases are TGCAGTGCTAGAGTAAGAAGAGCAGAGACCCAGTACTTC. Translated: CSARVRRAETQYF.

V and J are TRBV25-1 and TRBJ1-2; D may be TRBD1 (6 bases). This CDR3 spans 14 amino acids. The germline CDR1 and CDR2 sequences are MGHDK and SYGVNS. V lost 2 bases to trimming and J lost 8 bases, with 15 bases between them. The CDR3 coding sequence is TGTGCCAGCAGTGAAATAGGCAGGGGTAACGGCTACACCTTC. The encoded protein is CASSEIGRGNGYTF.

The genes are TRBV9 and TRBJ1-2; no definite D call. Germline values: CDR1 SGDLS, CDR2 YYNGEE. The length of the CDR3 is 14 residues. V lost 4 bases and J lost 7, with 17 bases in between. This CDR3 is CASSPDEGWRGYTF. Here the CDR3 DNA reads TGTGCCAGCAGCCCGGACGAAGGGTGGCGTGGCTACACCTTC.

V and J are TRBV28 and TRBJ2-7, with 10 bases lining up with TRBD1. With the DNA end fitting TRBJ2-5 better, the J assignment may be wrong. The V gene's germline CDR1 is MDHEN and CDR2 SYDVKM. This CDR3 has 13 residues. CDR3 loop: CASSGDRGKTQYF. CDR3 DNA sequence: TGTGCCAGCAGTGGGGACAGGGGAAAGACCCAGTACTTC.

The chain uses TRBV7-2 and TRBJ2-1; TRBD1 agrees at 8 bases. Germline CDR1 reads SGHTA; CDR2 reads FQGNSA. The length of the CDR3 is 19 residues. V lost 0 bases and J lost 5; bases outside the gene matches: 15. The CDR3 loop is CASSLAEPRDRTGNNEQFF. The CDR3 bases are TGTGCCAGCAGCTTAGCGGAACCAAGGGACAGGACCGGGAACAATGAGCAGTTCTTC.

This clonotype came up a few times. The rearrangement joins TRBV20-1 to TRBJ1-1; D is possibly TRBD1 (6 bases). CDR3 length: 12 amino acids. Trimming took off 5 bases at V and 6 bases at J, with 13 bases between the two ends. CDR1 is DFQATT, CDR2 SNEGSKA, per germline (reference sequence). This CDR3 is CSARVGGPEAFF. For the CDR3, the DNA is TGCAGTGCTCGGGTAGGGGGACCTGAAGCTTTCTTT.

This clonotype was seen more than once but under ten times. CDR3 residues: CATSPENYGYTF. CDR3 nucleotides: TGTGCCACCAGCCCCGAGAACTATGGCTACACCTTC. The chain recombines TRBV15 with TRBJ1-2; D not certain. Germline CDR1 reads LNHNV; CDR2 reads YYDKDF (reference sequence). The germline V and J ends were trimmed by 5 bases and 2 bases, with 6 bases remaining between them. CDR3 size: 12 residues. The whole variable domain, filled in from reference TRBV15 and TRBJ1-2, reads DAMVIQNPRYQVTQFGKPVTLSCSQTLNHNVMYWYQQKSSQAPKLLFHYYDKDFNNEADTPDNFQSRRPNTSFCFLDIRSPGLGDTAMYLCATSPENYGYTFGSGTRLTVV.

To note about this clonotype: One end of the junction does not line up with germline, which may come from a read error. V gene TRBV27 combines with J gene TRBJ2-3, with TRBD2 identical over 13 bases. CDR1 MNHEY and CDR2 SMNVEV come from the germline V gene (reference sequence). The CDR3 runs to 19 residues. CDR3 DNA: TGTGCCGGCAGTTCACAAACTAGCGGGAGGGCCTGGGGGTCAGATACGCAGTATTTT. Translated: CAGSSQTSGRAWGSDTQYF.

The table lists this clonotype with a few counts. The rearrangement uses TRBV10-3 and TRBJ2-1; 12 bases align to TRBD1. In germline, CDR1 is ENHRY, CDR2 SYGVKD. V was clipped by 2 bases and J by 6 bases; unmatched bases: 2. This CDR3 has 15 amino acids. CDR3 in amino acids: CAISERDRGLNEQFF. Here the CDR3 DNA reads TGTGCCATCAGTGAGCGGGACAGGGGGCTCAATGAGCAGTTCTTC.

This clonotype occurred a few times. The chain uses TRBV5-1 and TRBJ2-3; D is perhaps TRBD2 (6 bases). Trimming cost V 3 bases and J 6 bases, with 23 bases left between them. The CDR3 loop spans 17 amino acids. Germline V gene lookup returns CDR1 SGHRS and CDR2 YFSETQ. In DNA form, the CDR3 reads TGCGCCAGCAGCTCTGACCCCGGCGGGGCCTCCTCGGATACGCAGTATTTT. Translated: CASSSDPGGASSDTQYF. Drawing the rest from reference TRBV5-1 and TRBJ2-3, the complete variable domain is KAGVTQTPRYLIKTRGQQVTLSCSPISGHRSVSWYQQTPGQGLQFLFEYFSETQRNKGNFPGRFSGRQFSNSRSEMNVSTLELGDSALYLCASSSDPGGASSDTQYFGPGTRLTVL.

This chain joins TRBV6-5 and TRBJ2-7; maybe TRBD1 (7 bases). CDR1 MNHEY and CDR2 SVGAGI come from the germline V gene. Trimming pared 2 bases from V and 4 bases from J, leaving 15 bases between. This CDR3 has 15 amino acids. The CDR3 region has the DNA TGTGCCAGCAGTTACGGGGAGGCAGGGGGGTACGAGCAGTACTTC. Translation: CASSYGEAGGYEQYF.

The chain employs TRBV12-3 or TRBV12-4 and TRBJ1-1; weak D call: TRBD1 (6 bases). Trimming left V 3 bases short and J 4 bases short, with 12 bases between. There are 14 residues in the CDR3. CDR3 protein: CASSFGRGATEAFF. The CDR3 DNA follows: TGTGCCAGCAGTTTCGGCAGGGGAGCCACTGAAGCTTTCTTT.